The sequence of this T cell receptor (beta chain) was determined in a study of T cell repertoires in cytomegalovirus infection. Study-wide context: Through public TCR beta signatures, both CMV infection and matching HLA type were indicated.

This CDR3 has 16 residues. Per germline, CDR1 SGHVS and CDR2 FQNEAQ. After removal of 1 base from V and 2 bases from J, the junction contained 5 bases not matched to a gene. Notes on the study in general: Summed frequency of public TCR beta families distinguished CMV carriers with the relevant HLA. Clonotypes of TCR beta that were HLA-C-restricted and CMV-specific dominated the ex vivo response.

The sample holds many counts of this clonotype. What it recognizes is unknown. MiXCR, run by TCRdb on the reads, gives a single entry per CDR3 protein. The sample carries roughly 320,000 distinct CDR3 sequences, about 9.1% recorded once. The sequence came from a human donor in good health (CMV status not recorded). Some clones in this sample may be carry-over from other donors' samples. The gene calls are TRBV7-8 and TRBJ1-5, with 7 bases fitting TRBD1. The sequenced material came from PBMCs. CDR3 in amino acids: CASSLGAGGRNQPQHF. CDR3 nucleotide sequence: TGTGCCAGCAGCTTAGGAGCAGGGGGTCGCAATCAGCCCCAGCATTTT. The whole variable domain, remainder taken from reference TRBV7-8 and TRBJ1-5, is GAGVSQSPRYKVAKRGQDVALRCDPISGHVSLFWYQQALGQGPEFLTYFQNEAQLDKSGLPSDRFFAERPEGSVSTLKIQRTQQEDSAVYLCASSLGAGGRNQPQHFGDGTRLSIL.